Following are 20 T cell receptor beta chains from one sample sequenced in a study of neurological immune-mediated disorders. TCRdb reprocessed the 5' RACE reads with MiXCR, giving one entry per CDR3 protein. Of about 46,000 distinct CDR3 sequences in the sample, 3.5% to 5% were seen once. Sequenced material: PBMCs. The receptor set was obtained from a woman between 55 and 75 years old with multiple sclerosis.

The chain is built from TRBV28 and TRBJ1-1; 8 nucleotides match TRBD1. CDR1 MDHEN and CDR2 SYDVKM come from the germline V gene. This CDR3 is 15 amino acids long. The V segment lost 5 bases and the J segment 1 base; nucleotides outside the gene matches: 6. The CDR3, as DNA: TGTGCCAGCAGTGCGCTTGGACAGGGGAACACTGAAGCTTTCTTT. Translating it yields CASSALGQGNTEAFF.

This clonotype appeared many times. The chain recombines TRBV12-3 or TRBV12-4 with TRBJ2-5; 8 nucleotides match TRBD2. The CDR3 is 17 amino acids. After removal of 5 bases from V and 2 bases from J, the junction contained 13 bases not matched to a gene. CDR3 in DNA: TGTGCCAGCAGTCCGGCATATGACGGGGGGGTACAAGAGACCCAGTACTTC. This codes for CASSPAYDGGVQETQYF.

Many counts were recorded for this clonotype. The chain is built from TRBV28 and TRBJ2-5; 7 nucleotides align to TRBD2. Germline CDR1 and CDR2: MDHEN and SYDVKM. With 6 bases clipped from V and 1 base from J, the junction kept 5 bases outside the gene matches. The CDR3 is 14 amino acids. CDR3 sequence reads: CASSRGLLQETQYF. As DNA, the CDR3 is TGTGCCAGCAGCCGGGGACTACTCCAAGAGACCCAGTACTTC. Combining the CDR3 with reference TRBV28 and TRBJ2-5 gives the whole variable domain DVKVTQSSRYLVKRTGEKVFLECVQDMDHENMFWYRQDPGLGLRLIYFSYDVKMKEKGDIPEGYSVSREKKERFSLILESASTNQTSMYLCASSRGLLQETQYFGPGTRLLVL.

This clonotype occurred many times. CDR3 region: CASSLYGPNREAFF. CDR3 nucleotides: TGTGCCAGCAGTCTCTATGGGCCTAACAGGGAAGCTTTCTTT. The V gene is TRBV12-3 or TRBV12-4, the J gene TRBJ1-1; D may be TRBD1 (5 bases). V was clipped by 5 bases and J by 8 bases, with 18 bases between them. This CDR3 region has 14 residues.

The chain joins TRBV20-1 to TRBJ2-3, with 13 bases fitting TRBD2. The CDR3 consists of 18 residues. V dropped 5 bases and J dropped 5; count of bases not matched to a gene: 16. Germline V lookup: CDR1 DFQATT, CDR2 SNEGSKA (reference sequence). The CDR3 protein is CSADPTSGRAHWGDTQYF. CDR3 DNA: TGCAGTGCTGACCCCACTAGCGGGAGGGCCCACTGGGGAGATACGCAGTATTTT.

In this sample, this clonotype turned up many times. This chain joins TRBV29-1 and TRBJ2-6; 7 nucleotides line up with TRBD1. Per the germline V gene, CDR1 is SQVTM and CDR2 is ANQGSEA. The CDR3 has 13 amino acids. V lost 6 bases to trimming and J lost 7 bases; unmatched junction nucleotides: 6. The CDR3 DNA sequence: TGCAGCGTGGAGACAGGGAACGCCAACGTCCTGACTTTC. As protein: CSVETGNANVLTF.

The table lists this clonotype with many counts. The CDR3 sequence is CSAQGRRAGEKLFF. The CDR3, as DNA: TGCAGTGCCCAGGGACGCCGGGCGGGAGAAAAACTGTTTTTT. This rearrangement joins TRBV20-1 to TRBJ1-4; perhaps TRBD1 as D (5 bases). Germline values: CDR1 DFQATT, CDR2 SNEGSKA (reference sequence). The CDR3 runs to 14 residues. V dropped 6 bases and J dropped 8 bases, with 19 bases sitting between them.

This clonotype was recorded at least ten times. CDR3 sequence: CATSDRGQRAYNEQFF. CDR3 sequence (DNA): TGTGCCACCAGTGACAGGGGGCAACGTGCCTACAATGAGCAGTTCTTC. V and J are TRBV24-1 and TRBJ2-1; 8 positions match TRBD1. Per the germline V gene, CDR1 is KGHDR and CDR2 is SFDVKD. The CDR3 sequence is 16 residues long. J was trimmed by 2 bases and V by 4 bases; bases with no gene match: 6.

This clonotype was seen ten or more times. This rearrangement joins TRBV6-5 to TRBJ1-5, with TRBD1 as a possible D gene (5 bases). V lost 6 bases, J lost 4 bases, and 7 bases lay in between. CDR3 size: 12 residues. In germline, CDR1 is MNHEY, CDR2 SVGAGI. The CDR3 reads CASRTANQPQHF. CDR3 DNA sequence: TGTGCCAGCAGGACAGCGAATCAGCCCCAGCATTTT.

This clonotype was counted between two and nine times. The chain links TRBV7-2 to TRBJ2-1; 10 nucleotides line up with TRBD2. Unmatched junction bases numbered 13, after V lost 5 bases and J lost 9 bases. This CDR3 has 16 amino acids. Germline V gene lookup returns CDR1 SGHTA and CDR2 FQGNSA. DNA for the CDR3: TGTGCCAGCAGCCCAAGCATAGCGGGGGGTTCGGGTGAGCAGTTCTTC. Translated: CASSPSIAGGSGEQFF.

This clonotype was counted between two and nine times. It is unclear where the CDR3 begins or ends on the DNA, so no DNA is shown, and the CDR3 is as TCRdb lists it. V and J are TRBV9 and TRBJ1-6; the table's D call of TRBD1 was not tested on the DNA. The germline gives CDR1 SGDLS, CDR2 YYNGEE. The CDR3 is 15 amino acids in total, end residues counted. CDR3 amino acids: CASSVAGGAGEALNF.

This clonotype was seen at least ten times. In DNA form, the CDR3 reads TGTGCCAGCAGCTTAAAGGTTAGCGGGAACCACAATGAGCAGTTCTTC. Protein: CASSLKVSGNHNEQFF. The genes are TRBV7-6 and TRBJ2-1; 8 bases map to TRBD2. Unmatched junction bases numbered 8, after V lost 2 bases and J lost 5 bases. This CDR3 is built from 16 residues. Per germline, CDR1 SGHVS and CDR2 FNYEAQ.

The table lists this clonotype with many counts. The chain links TRBV6-5 to TRBJ1-5, with no clear D. Trimming shortened V by 6 bases and J by 7 bases, and 13 bases separated the two germline ends. The CDR3 extends over 13 amino acids. The germline CDR1 and CDR2 sequences are MNHEY and SVGAGI. CDR3 region: CASRPSSVQPQHF. CDR3 bases: TGTGCCAGCAGACCGTCGTCCGTCCAGCCCCAGCATTTT.

In this sample, this clonotype turned up many times. The gene calls are TRBV20-1 and TRBJ2-1; D is possibly TRBD2 (6 bases). CDR3 length equals 15 residues. Germline V gene lookup returns CDR1 DFQATT and CDR2 SNEGSKA (reference sequence). Trimming stripped 5 bases from V and 2 bases from J, with 16 bases between. This chain's CDR3 is CSAVPWEAAYNEQFF. The CDR3, as DNA: TGCAGTGCTGTGCCTTGGGAGGCCGCCTACAATGAGCAGTTCTTC.

The chain employs TRBV11-2 and TRBJ2-1; TRBD2 agrees at 9 bases. With 10 bases clipped from V and 7 bases from J, the junction kept 14 bases outside the gene matches. Germline V gene lookup returns CDR1 SGHAT and CDR2 FQNNGV. The CDR3 is made up of 15 amino acids. CDR3 amino acids: CAIPNGAGGPNEQFF. CDR3 bases: TGTGCCATCCCAAACGGGGCGGGAGGGCCAAATGAGCAGTTCTTC.

The chain links TRBV19 to TRBJ1-5; the D is unclear. The CDR3 has 13 residues. Between the trimmed V and J ends, which lost 4 bases and 2 bases, there was a span of 6 bases. Germline V gene lookup returns CDR1 LNHDA and CDR2 SQIVND (reference sequence). CDR3 nucleotides: TGTGCCAGTAGTACCCTGGGCAATCAGCCCCAGCATTTT. Translating gives CASSTLGNQPQHF. The full variable domain, rest sourced from reference TRBV19 and TRBJ1-5, is DGGITQSPKYLFRKEGQNVTLSCEQNLNHDAMYWYRQDPGQGLRLIYYSQIVNDFQKGDIAEGYSVSREKKESFPLTVTSAQKNPTAFYLCASSTLGNQPQHFGDGTRLSIL.

Ten or more counts support this clonotype. The V call is TRBV14, the J call TRBJ2-1, with TRBD2 identical over 10 bases. V was clipped by 4 bases and J by 3 bases; unmatched bases: 3. Germline V CDR1 and CDR2: SGHDN, FVKESK. CDR3 length equals 15 residues. CDR3 region: CASSRRTSGYNEQFF. The DNA for the CDR3 is TGTGCCAGCAGCCGGAGGACTAGCGGCTACAATGAGCAGTTCTTC.

V usage is TRBV20-1 and J usage is TRBJ2-7; D assignment may be TRBD1 or TRBD2 (6 bases each). The CDR3 is 14 residues long. Germline V gives CDR1 DFQATT, CDR2 SNEGSKA (reference sequence). The germline V and J ends were trimmed by 3 bases and 5 bases, with 17 bases remaining between them. CDR3 DNA sequence: TGCAGTGCTAGTCGGGGGCGGGGACGGGACGAGCAGTACTTC. Its translation: CSASRGRGRDEQYF.

This clonotype was counted many times. The chain recombines TRBV10-3 with TRBJ1-2; D possibly corresponds to TRBD1 (6 bases). Germline lookup yields CDR1 ENHRY and CDR2 SYGVKD. This CDR3 region has 16 residues. Trimming took 6 bases from V and 1 from J, leaving 18 bases between them. The DNA of the CDR3 is TGTGCCATCAGGACTATGCGGCACAGGGATAACTATGGCTACACCTTC. Amino acids: CAIRTMRHRDNYGYTF.

This clonotype showed up just a few times. This chain links TRBV15 with TRBJ2-1; D gene ambiguous. This CDR3 is 13 amino acids long. V shed 4 bases and J shed 4 bases, with 8 bases lying between them. The germline gives CDR1 LNHNV, CDR2 YYDKDF (reference sequence). The CDR3 reads CATSKAFYNEQFF. CDR3 bases: TGTGCCACCAGCAAGGCTTTTTACAATGAGCAGTTCTTC.